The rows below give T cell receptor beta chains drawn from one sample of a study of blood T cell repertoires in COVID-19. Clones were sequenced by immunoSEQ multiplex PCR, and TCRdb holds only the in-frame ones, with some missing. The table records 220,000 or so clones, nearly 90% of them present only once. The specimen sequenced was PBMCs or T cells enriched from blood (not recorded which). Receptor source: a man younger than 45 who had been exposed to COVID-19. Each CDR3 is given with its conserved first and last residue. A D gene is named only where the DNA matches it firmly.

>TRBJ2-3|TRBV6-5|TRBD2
TGTGCCAGCAGCCTCTCAGCGGGGGGCGCAGATACGCAGTATTTT
CASSLSAGGADTQYF
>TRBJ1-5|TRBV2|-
TGTGCCAGCAGTGCACAGGTCGGTCAGCCCCAGCATTTT
CASSAQVGQPQHF
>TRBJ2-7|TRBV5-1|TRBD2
TGCGCCAGCAGCTCGGCACGGGAGGTGGACTACGAGCAGTACTTC
CASSSAREVDYEQYF
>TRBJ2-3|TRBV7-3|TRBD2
TGTGCCAGCAGCTTGACTAGCGGGGAGACAGATACGCAGTATTTT
CASSLTSGETDTQYF
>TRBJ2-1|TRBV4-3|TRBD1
TGCGCCAGCAGCCAAGATTTCCAGGGGGCAGGGGGTCATATATACAATGAGCAGTTCTTC
CASSQDFQGAGGHIYNEQFF
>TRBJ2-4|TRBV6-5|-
TGTGCCAGCAAGGAGGGATACATTCAGTACTTC
CASKEGYIQYF
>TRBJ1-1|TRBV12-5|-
TGTGCTAGTGGGGGTAACAACGCCGGGGGTGAAGCTTTCTTT
CASGGNNAGGEAFF
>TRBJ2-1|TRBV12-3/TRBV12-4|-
TGTGCCAGCAGTAGGAGCAGGGTGGGTGAGCAGTTCTTC
CASSRSRVGEQFF
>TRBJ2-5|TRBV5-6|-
TGTGCCAGCAGCTTGGTTGCAGGGGGGTACGAGACCCAGTACTTC
CASSLVAGGYETQYF
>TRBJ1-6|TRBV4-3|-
TGCGCCAGCAGCTTACAGGGTTCACCCCTCCACTTT
CASSLQGSPLHF